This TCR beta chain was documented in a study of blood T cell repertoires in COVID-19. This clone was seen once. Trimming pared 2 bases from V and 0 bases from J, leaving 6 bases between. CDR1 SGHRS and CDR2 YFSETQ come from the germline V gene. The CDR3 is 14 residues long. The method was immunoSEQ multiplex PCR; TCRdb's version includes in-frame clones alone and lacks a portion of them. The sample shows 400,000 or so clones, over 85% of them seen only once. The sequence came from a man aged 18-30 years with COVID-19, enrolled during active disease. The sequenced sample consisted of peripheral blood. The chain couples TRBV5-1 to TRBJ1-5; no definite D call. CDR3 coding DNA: TGCGCCAGCAGCTTCGGAGATAGCAATCAGCCCCAGCATTTT. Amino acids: CASSFGDSNQPQHF.